The T cell receptor beta chain described here comes from a study of blood T cell repertoires in COVID-19. Whole-study context: Acute-phase and convalescent COVID-19 samples originated in the United States, Italy and Spain. T cells, B-cell-depleted T cells, or PBMCs provided the cDNA or gDNA that served as material.

Germline V CDR1 and CDR2: SGHRS, YFSETQ. The trim removed 3 bases at V and 7 bases at J, leaving 15 bases unmatched. This CDR3 is 17 amino acids long. In the original analysis: Amplification of reference gene primers provided the estimated nucleated cell counts. The data were produced by immunoSEQ multiplex PCR, yet TCRdb's version contains in-frame clones alone and is incomplete. V and J calls and clone size are copied from that table; D and trimming were computed from the DNA. Found here are 150,000 to 200,000 clones, 80% to 90% of them singletons; the top ten hold about 19%. The sequenced sample consisted of peripheral blood. The receptor comes from a woman between 65 and 79 years old who had recovered from COVID-19. V usage is TRBV5-1 and J usage is TRBJ1-4, with 7 bases lining up with TRBD1. CDR3 region: CASSWSPTGAAGEKLFF. In DNA, the CDR3 is TGCGCCAGCAGCTGGAGCCCCACAGGGGCCGCTGGTGAAAAACTGTTTTTT.